This TCR beta chain stems from a study of cytomegalovirus exposure and HLA in healthy donors. General study points: Only CMV serostatus was available as immune exposure information. Apparent HLA restriction characterized most CMV-associated TCR beta chains in a later analysis. The number of N-insertions in an Asian-associated ancestry cluster was reportedly below the roughly 700-donor mean in a later analysis. In a later analysis, V- and J-gene trimming of beta chains associated with a DCLRE1C missense variant, replicated independently.

Trimming at V came to 0 bases and at J to 7 bases, leaving 4 bases not matched to a gene. Germline CDR1 MGHRA, CDR2 YSYEKL. This CDR3 is built from 14 residues. The PCR made use of 60 Vbeta and 13 Jbeta primers. Measured with immunoSEQ multiplex PCR; TCRdb has only the in-frame clones, and not every one. The sample includes 140,000 to 150,000 clones, about two thirds of them seen just once. This clone was found a few times. Antigen specificity is unknown. The chain combines TRBV4-1 with TRBJ1-1; 8 bases are a match to TRBD1. What was sequenced was PBMCs. The TCR originated in a man in his sixties in good health and CMV-seronegative. CDR3 sequence reads: CASSQEGGTGEAFF. The CDR3 DNA follows: TGCGCCAGCAGCCAAGAGGGGGGGACAGGTGAAGCTTTCTTT.